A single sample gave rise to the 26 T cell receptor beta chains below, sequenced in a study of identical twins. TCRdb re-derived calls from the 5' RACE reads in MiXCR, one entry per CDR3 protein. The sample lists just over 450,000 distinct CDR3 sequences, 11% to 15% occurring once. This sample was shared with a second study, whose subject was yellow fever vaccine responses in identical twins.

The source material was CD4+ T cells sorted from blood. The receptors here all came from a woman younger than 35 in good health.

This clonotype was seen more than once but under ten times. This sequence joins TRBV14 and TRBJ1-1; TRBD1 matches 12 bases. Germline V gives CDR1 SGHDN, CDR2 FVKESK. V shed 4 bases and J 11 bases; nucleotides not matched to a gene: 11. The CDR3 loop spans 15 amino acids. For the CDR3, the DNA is TGTGCCAGCAGCCGTCCGGGACAGGGGGCCCGGAGGGCTTTCTTT. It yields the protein CASSRPGQGARRAFF.

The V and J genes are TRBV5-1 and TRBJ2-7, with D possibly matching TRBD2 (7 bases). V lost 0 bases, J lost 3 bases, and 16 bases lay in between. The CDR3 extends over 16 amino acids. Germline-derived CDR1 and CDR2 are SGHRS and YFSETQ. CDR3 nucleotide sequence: TGCGCCAGCAGCTTGGCAGATAAGGGGGGGGACTACGAGCAGTACTTC. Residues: CASSLADKGGDYEQYF.

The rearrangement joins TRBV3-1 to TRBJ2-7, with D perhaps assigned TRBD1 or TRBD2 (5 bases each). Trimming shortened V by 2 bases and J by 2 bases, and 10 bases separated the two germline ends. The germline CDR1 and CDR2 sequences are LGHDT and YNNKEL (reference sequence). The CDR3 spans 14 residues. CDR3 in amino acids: CASSQWDVAYEQYF. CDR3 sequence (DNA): TGTGCCAGCAGCCAATGGGACGTAGCCTACGAGCAGTACTTC.

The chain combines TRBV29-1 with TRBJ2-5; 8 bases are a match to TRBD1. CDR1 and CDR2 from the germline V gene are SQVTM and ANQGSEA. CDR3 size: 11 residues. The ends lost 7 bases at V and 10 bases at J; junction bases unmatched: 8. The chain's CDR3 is CSATVDRVQYF. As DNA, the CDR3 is TGCAGCGCTACCGTGGACAGGGTCCAGTACTTC.

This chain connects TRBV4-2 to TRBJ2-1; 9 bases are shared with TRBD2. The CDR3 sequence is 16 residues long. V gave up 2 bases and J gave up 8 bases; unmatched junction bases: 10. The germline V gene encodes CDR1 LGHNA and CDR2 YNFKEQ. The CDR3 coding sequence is TGTGCCAGCAGCCAAAATATAGCGGGAGTAGGTCATGAGCAGTTCTTC. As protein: CASSQNIAGVGHEQFF.

Here the CDR3 reads CATKAGSEAGELFF. The CDR3 coding sequence is TGTGCCACCAAGGCAGGGAGTGAGGCCGGGGAGCTGTTTTTT. The gene calls are TRBV24-1 and TRBJ2-2; D may match TRBD1 or TRBD2 (5 bases each). This CDR3 has 14 amino acids. V was clipped by 8 bases and J by 6 bases, with 15 bases between them. Per the germline V gene, CDR1 is KGHDR and CDR2 is SFDVKD.

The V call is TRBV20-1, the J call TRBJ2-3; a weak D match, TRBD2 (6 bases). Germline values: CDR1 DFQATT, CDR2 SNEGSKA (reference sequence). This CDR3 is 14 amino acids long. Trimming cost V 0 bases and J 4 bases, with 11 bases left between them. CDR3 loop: CSARDWRDSDTQYF. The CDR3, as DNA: TGCAGTGCTAGAGATTGGAGGGATTCAGATACGCAGTATTTT.

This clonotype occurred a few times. The CDR3 DNA is TGCGCCGGAACCTATTGGTACTTC. It yields the protein CAGTYWYF. The chain recombines TRBV5-1 with TRBJ2-4; D remains ambiguous. CDR1 is SGHRS and CDR2 is YFSETQ in the germline V gene. The CDR3 contains 8 residues. V was cut by 10 bases and J by 15 bases, with 11 bases left in between. The full variable domain, rest sourced from reference TRBV5-1 and TRBJ2-4, is KAGVTQTPRYLIKTRGQQVTLSCSPISGHRSVSWYQQTPGQGLQFLFEYFSETQRNKGNFPGRFSGRQFSNSRSEMNVSTLELGDSALYLCAGTYWYFGAGTRLSVL.

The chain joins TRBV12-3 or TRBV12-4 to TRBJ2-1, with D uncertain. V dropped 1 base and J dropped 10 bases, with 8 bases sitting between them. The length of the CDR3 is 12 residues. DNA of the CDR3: TGTGCCAGCAGTTTAGAGAAGCTGGAGCAGTTCTTC. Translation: CASSLEKLEQFF.

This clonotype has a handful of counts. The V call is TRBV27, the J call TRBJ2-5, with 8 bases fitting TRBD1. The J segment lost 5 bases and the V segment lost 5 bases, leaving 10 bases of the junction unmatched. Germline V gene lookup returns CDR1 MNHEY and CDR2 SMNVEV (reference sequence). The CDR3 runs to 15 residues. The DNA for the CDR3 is TGTGCCAGCAGTGCCTCCAGGGGGCGCTGGGAGACCCAGTACTTC. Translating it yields CASSASRGRWETQYF.

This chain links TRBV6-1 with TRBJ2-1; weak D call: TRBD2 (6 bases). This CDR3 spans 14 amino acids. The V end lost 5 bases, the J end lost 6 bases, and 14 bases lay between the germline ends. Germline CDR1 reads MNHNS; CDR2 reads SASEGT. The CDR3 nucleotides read TGTGCCAGCAGTCAGACCCGGGACTCCAATGAGCAGTTCTTC. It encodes CASSQTRDSNEQFF.

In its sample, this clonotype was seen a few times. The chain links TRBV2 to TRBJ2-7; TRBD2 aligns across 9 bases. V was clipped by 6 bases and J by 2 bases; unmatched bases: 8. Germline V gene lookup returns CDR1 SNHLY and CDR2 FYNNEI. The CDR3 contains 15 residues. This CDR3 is CASSPNRGRAYEQYF. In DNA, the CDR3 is TGTGCCAGCAGCCCAAACCGCGGGAGGGCCTACGAGCAGTACTTC.

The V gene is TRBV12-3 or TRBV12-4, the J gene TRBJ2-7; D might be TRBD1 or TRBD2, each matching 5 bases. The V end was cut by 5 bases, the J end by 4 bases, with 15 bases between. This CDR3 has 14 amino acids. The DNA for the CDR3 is TGTGCCAGCAGTCCCGGGACGATAAAATACGAGCAGTACTTC. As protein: CASSPGTIKYEQYF.

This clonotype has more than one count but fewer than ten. The DNA of the CDR3 is TGTGCCAGCAGCCACCGGACTAGCGGGGAAGATACGCAGTATTTT. Amino acids: CASSHRTSGEDTQYF. J is TRBJ2-3 and V is TRBV3-1; 12 bases fit TRBD2. Germline V gene data show CDR1 as LGHDT and CDR2 as YNNKEL (reference sequence). Trimming at V came to 3 bases and at J to 5 bases, leaving 3 bases not matched to a gene. The length of the CDR3 is 15 residues.

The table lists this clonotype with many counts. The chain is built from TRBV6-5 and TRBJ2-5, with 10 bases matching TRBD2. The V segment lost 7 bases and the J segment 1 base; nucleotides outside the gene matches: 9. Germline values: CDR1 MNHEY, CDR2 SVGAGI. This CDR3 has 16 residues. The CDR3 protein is CASTRPSGSPQETQYF. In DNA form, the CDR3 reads TGTGCCAGCACTCGCCCTAGCGGGAGTCCCCAAGAGACCCAGTACTTC.

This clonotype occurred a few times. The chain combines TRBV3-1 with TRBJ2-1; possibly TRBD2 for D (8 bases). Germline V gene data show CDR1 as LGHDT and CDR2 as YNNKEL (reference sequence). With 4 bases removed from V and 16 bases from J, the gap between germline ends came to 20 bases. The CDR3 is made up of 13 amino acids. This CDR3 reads CASSPLRGTSVFF. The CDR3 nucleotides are TGTGCCAGCAGCCCCCTCAGGGGGACTAGTGTTTTCTTC.

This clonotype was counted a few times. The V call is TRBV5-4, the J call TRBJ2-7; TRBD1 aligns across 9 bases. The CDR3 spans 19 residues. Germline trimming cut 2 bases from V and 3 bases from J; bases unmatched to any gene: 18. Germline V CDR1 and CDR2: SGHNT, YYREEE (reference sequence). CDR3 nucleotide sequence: TGTGCCAGCAGCTTTACCGGGACAGGGCAATTTGCTTGGGACTACGAGCAGTACTTC. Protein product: CASSFTGTGQFAWDYEQYF.

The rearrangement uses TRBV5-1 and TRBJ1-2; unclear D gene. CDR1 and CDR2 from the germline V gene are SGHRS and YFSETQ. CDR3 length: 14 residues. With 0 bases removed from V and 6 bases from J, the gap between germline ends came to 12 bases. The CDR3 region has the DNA TGCGCCAGCAGCTTGGAAGGTTTCGGAAATGGCTACACCTTC. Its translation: CASSLEGFGNGYTF.

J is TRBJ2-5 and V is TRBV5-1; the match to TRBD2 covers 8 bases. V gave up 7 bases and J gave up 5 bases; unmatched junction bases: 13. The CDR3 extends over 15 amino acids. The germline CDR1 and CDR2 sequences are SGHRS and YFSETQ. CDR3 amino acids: CASRSGGSSSETQYF. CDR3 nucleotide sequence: TGCGCCAGCCGTTCGGGGGGGTCTAGTTCTGAGACCCAGTACTTC.

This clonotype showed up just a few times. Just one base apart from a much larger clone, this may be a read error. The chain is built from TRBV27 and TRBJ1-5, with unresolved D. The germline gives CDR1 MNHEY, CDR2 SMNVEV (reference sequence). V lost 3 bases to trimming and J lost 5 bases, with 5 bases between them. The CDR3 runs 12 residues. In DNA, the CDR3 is TGTGCCAGCAGTTTCAAGGATCAGCCCCAGCATTTT. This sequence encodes CASSFKDQPQHF.

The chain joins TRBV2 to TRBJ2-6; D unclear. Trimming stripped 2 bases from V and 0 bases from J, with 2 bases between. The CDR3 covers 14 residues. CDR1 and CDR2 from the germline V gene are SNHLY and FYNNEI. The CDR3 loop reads CASSEISGANVLTF. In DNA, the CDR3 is TGTGCCAGCAGTGAAATCTCTGGGGCCAACGTCCTGACTTTC.

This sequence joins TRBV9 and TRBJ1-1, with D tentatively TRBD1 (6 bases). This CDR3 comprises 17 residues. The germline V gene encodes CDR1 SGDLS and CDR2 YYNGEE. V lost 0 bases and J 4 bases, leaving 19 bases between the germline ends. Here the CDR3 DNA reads TGTGCCAGCAGCGTAGGAAGAACAGGGAAGGGGGTCACTGAAGCTTTCTTT. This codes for CASSVGRTGKGVTEAFF.

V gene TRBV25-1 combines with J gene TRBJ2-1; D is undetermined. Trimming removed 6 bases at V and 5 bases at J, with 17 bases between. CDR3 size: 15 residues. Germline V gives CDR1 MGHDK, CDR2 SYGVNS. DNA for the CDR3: TGTGCCAGCAGCGGCGCCCTCCGAGTCGACAATGAGCAGTTCTTC. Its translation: CASSGALRVDNEQFF.

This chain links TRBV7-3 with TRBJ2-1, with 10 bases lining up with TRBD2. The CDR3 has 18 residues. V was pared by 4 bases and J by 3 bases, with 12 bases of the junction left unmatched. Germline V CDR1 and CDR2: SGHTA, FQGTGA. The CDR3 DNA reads TGTGCCAGCAGCTCAAGTGGCCTAGCGGGGGTTATCTACAATGAGCAGTTCTTC. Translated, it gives CASSSSGLAGVIYNEQFF.

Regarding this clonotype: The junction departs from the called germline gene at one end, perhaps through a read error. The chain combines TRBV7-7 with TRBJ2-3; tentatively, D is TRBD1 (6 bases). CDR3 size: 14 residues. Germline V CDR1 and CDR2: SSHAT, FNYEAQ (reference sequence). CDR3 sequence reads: CASSLRRRGDTQYF. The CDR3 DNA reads TGTGCTAGCAGCTTACGTCGAAGGGGGGATACGCAGTATTTT.

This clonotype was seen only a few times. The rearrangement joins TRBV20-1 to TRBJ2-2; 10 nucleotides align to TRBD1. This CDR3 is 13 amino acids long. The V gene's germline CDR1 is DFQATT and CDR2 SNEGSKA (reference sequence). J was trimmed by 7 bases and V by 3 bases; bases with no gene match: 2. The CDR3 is CSASDRGLGELFF. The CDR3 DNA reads TGCAGTGCTAGCGACAGGGGGCTCGGGGAGCTGTTTTTT.